These T cell receptor beta chains were read from a single sample in a study of T cell repertoires in cytomegalovirus infection. No antigens are known for them. TCRdb re-analysed the reads in MiXCR, keeping a single row per CDR3 protein. This sample has some 920,000 distinct CDR3 sequences, with about a third found just once. The input for sequencing was cultured CD8+ T cells from PBMCs, taken from culture after CMV antigen stimulation. The receptors were gathered from a human donor in good health (CMV status not recorded). Some clones in this sample may be carry-over from other donors' samples. The CDR3 runs from the conserved cysteine through the conserved F or W.

V: TRBV4-3
J: TRBJ2-1
CDR3: CASSQDGQGGYNEQFF

V: TRBV5-6
J: TRBJ2-5
CDR3: CASSVQEKETQYF

V: TRBV28
J: TRBJ1-5
CDR3: CASSLGVQQPQHF

V: TRBV7-7
J: TRBJ2-1
CDR3: CASSSGQGRNEQFF

V: TRBV7-8
J: TRBJ2-1
CDR3: CASSFRGDYNEQFF

V: TRBV6-1
J: TRBJ2-5
CDR3: CASSYGLAGEETQYF

V: TRBV5-1
J: TRBJ1-1
CDR3: CASIGNGGKAFF

V: TRBV11-2
J: TRBJ2-3
CDR3: CASSLTGPRTDTQYF

V: TRBV7-9
J: TRBJ1-2
CDR3: CASSYQGGGETNYGYTF

V: TRBV20-1
J: TRBJ2-1
CDR3: CSARLRPRGPHSYNEQFF

V: TRBV5-4
J: TRBJ2-2
CDR3: CASSLEAYGRGGELFF

V: TRBV27
J: TRBJ2-3
CDR3: CASNPRTGPDTQYF

V: TRBV2
J: TRBJ1-2
CDR3: CASSEFEQGRGYGYTF

V: TRBV7-3
J: TRBJ2-5
CDR3: CASSSRGTGRRETQYF

V: TRBV20-1
J: TRBJ2-7
CDR3: CSARSPGYEQYF

V: TRBV18
J: TRBJ1-1
CDR3: CASSPQGGVRDTEAFF

V: TRBV11-2
J: TRBJ1-5
CDR3: CASSLLNNQPQHF

V: TRBV27
J: TRBJ1-5
CDR3: CASSLVGQGIRQPQHF

V: TRBV12-3/TRBV12-4
J: TRBJ2-3
CDR3: CASSFSPDITRGGTDTQYF

V: TRBV5-3
J: TRBJ2-7
CDR3: CASSLDRTGGYEQYF

V: TRBV6-1
J: TRBJ1-5
CDR3: CASRDDRVGQPQHF

V: TRBV5-1
J: TRBJ2-7
CDR3: CASSLEGQGTHEQYF

V: TRBV19
J: TRBJ2-1
CDR3: CASSISSGGSPYEQFF

V: TRBV27
J: TRBJ2-1
CDR3: CASRKGQGAFYNEQFF

V: TRBV5-1
J: TRBJ1-3
CDR3: CASHGTGTGNTIYF

V: TRBV7-2
J: TRBJ2-3
CDR3: CASSSMDRGGPADLTDTQYF

V: TRBV28
J: TRBJ1-5
CDR3: CASSPARTDSNQPQHF

V: TRBV27
J: TRBJ1-5
CDR3: CASSYVRGAGNQPQHF